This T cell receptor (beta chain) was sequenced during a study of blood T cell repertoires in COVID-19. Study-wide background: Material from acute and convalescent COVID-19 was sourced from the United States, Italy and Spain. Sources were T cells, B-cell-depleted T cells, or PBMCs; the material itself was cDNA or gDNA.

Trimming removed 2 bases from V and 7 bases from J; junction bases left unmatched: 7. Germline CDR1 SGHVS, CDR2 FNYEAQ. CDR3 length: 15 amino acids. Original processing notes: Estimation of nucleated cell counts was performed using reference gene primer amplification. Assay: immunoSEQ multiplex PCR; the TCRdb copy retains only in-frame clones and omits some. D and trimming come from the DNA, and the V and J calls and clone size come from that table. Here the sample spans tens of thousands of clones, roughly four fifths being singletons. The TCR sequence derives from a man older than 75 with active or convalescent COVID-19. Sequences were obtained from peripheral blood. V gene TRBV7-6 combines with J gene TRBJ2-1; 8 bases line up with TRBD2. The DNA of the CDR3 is TGTGCCAGCAGCTTAACGGGAGGGCCGGGGAATGAGCAGTTCTTC. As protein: CASSLTGGPGNEQFF.